This TCR beta chain was observed in a study of T cell responses to AZD1222 COVID-19 vaccine. As to this clone: What it binds is unknown.

Study findings and constraints: Sampling that yielded the repertoires occurred only after the peak T cell response. White British ancestry dominated among donors, who included more females, and clonal diversity was possibly underestimated. The number of AZD1222 recipients seropositive at baseline was only five to seven.

V was clipped by 4 bases and J by 3 bases; unmatched bases: 4. Per the germline V gene, CDR1 is SGHRS and CDR2 is YFSETQ. CDR3 length: 14 residues. Clones were sequenced by immunoSEQ multiplex PCR, and TCRdb holds only the in-frame ones, with some missing. The sample shows over 70,000 clones, approximately 89% of them seen only once. This receptor was obtained from an adult who received the AZD1222 COVID-19 vaccine. The rearrangement uses TRBV5-1 and TRBJ2-7; 10 nucleotides line up with TRBD1. Sample: peripheral blood, taken 28 days after the second AZD1222 dose. The DNA for the CDR3 is TGCGCCAGCAGCGGGGGACAGGGGTTCTACGAGCAGTACTTC. The encoded protein is CASSGGQGFYEQYF.